These 13 T cell receptor beta chains originate from one sample sequenced in a study of radiotherapy plus CTLA-4 blockade in lung cancer. The assay was immunoSEQ multiplex PCR, and TCRdb's table has in-frame clones only and misses some. The sample carries 15,000 or so clones, 72% recorded once. This specimen consisted of peripheral blood, obtained from a patient treated with radiotherapy plus ipilimumab. The receptors shown here come from a human donor with non-small cell lung cancer whose response to radiotherapy plus ipilimumab could not be evaluated.

The chain carries TRBV6-6 and TRBJ2-5, with 8 bases aligning to TRBD1. V trimming: 2 bases; J trimming: 4 bases; junction bases outside the gene matches: 6. The length of the CDR3 is 15 residues. From germline, CDR1 is MNHNY and CDR2 SVGAGI (reference sequence). CDR3 sequence (DNA): TGTGCCAGCAGTTACGGACAGGGCGTATCAGAGACCCAGTACTTC. Its protein product is CASSYGQGVSETQYF.

This sequence joins TRBV5-5 and TRBJ2-1; 9 positions match TRBD2. Losses at the gene ends were 5 bases for V and 9 bases for J; bases not matched to a gene: 12. This CDR3 spans 15 amino acids. Germline V lookup: CDR1 SGHKS, CDR2 YYEKEE (reference sequence). CDR3: CASSWSGGGGSEQFF. The CDR3, as DNA: TGTGCCAGCAGTTGGTCTGGCGGGGGGGGGAGTGAGCAGTTCTTC.

As to this clone: Its ends do not fully match the called genes, so a read error is possible. The chain joins TRBV7-7 to TRBJ2-5; maybe TRBD1 (6 bases). In germline, CDR1 is SSHAT, CDR2 FNYEAQ (reference sequence). The CDR3 extends over 14 amino acids. This chain's CDR3 is CASSGNGRGETQYF. The CDR3 DNA reads TGTGCTAGCAGCGGAAATGGCAGGGGAGAGACCCAGTACTTC. Supplemented by reference TRBV7-7 and TRBJ2-5, the full variable domain reads GAGVSQSPRYKVTKRGQDVTLRCDPISSHATLYWYQQALGQGPEFLTYFNYEAQPDKSGLPSDRFSAERPEGSISTLTIQRTEQRDSAMYRCASSGNGRGETQYFGPGTRLLVL.

This clone occurred once. The chain links TRBV19 to TRBJ2-5, with 9 bases lining up with TRBD2. The tail of the sequence fits TRBJ2-7 better, so the J call may be wrong. The CDR3 has 17 amino acids. Germline lookup yields CDR1 LNHDA and CDR2 SQIVND (reference sequence). The CDR3 bases are TGTGCCAGTAGTCCACGCCCCGGGACTAGCCCATTCTACGAGCAGTACTTC. It encodes CASSPRPGTSPFYEQYF.

A few counts support this clone. The chain recombines TRBV6-6 with TRBJ2-5; the match to TRBD2 covers 8 bases. This CDR3 has 16 amino acids. Per germline, CDR1 MNHNY and CDR2 SVGAGI (reference sequence). V lost 0 bases, J lost 3 bases, and 6 bases stayed unmatched. The CDR3 DNA reads as TGTGCCAGCAGTTACTCGTGGGGGACTAGTGAAGAGACCCAGTACTTC. Its translation is CASSYSWGTSEETQYF.

The V and J genes are TRBV4-3 and TRBJ1-1; D unclear. V gave up 0 bases and J gave up 10 bases, with 12 bases separating them. The germline CDR1 and CDR2 sequences are LGHNA and YSLEER. The CDR3 is 13 residues long. The CDR3 DNA follows: TGCGCCAGCAGCCAAGATGCGGGTTTGTCAGCTTTCTTT. Its translation: CASSQDAGLSAFF.

The rearrangement links TRBV6-5 to TRBJ1-1; 7 bases line up with TRBD1. The CDR3 runs 12 residues. The germline CDR1 and CDR2 sequences are MNHEY and SVGAGI. Trimming cost V 6 bases and J 10 bases; bases outside gene matches: 8. CDR3 coding DNA: TGTGCCAGCAGCTCTACAGGGGATCTAGCTTTCTTT. Translating it yields CASSSTGDLAFF.

About this clone: Within the sample, other DNA sequences also encode this same CDR3. This chain joins TRBV19 and TRBJ1-5; TRBD1 matches at 9 bases. V lost 6 bases, J lost 2 bases, and 2 bases stayed unmatched. The CDR3 has 14 amino acids. CDR1 and CDR2 (germline): LNHDA, SQIVND (reference sequence). The CDR3 reads CASRRQGGNQPQHF. DNA for the CDR3: TGTGCCAGTAGACGACAGGGGGGCAATCAGCCCCAGCATTTT.

The chain is built from TRBV30 and TRBJ1-5; D is unclear. Germline V lookup: CDR1 GTSNPN, CDR2 SVGIG (reference sequence). The CDR3 sequence is 12 residues long. V was clipped by 4 bases and J by 7 bases, with 11 bases between them. The CDR3 DNA reads as TGTGCCTGGAATCGAGGGAGCCAGCCCCAGCATTTT. It yields the protein CAWNRGSQPQHF.

The chain has TRBV5-6 and TRBJ1-1, with D uncertain. V shed 3 bases and J shed 0 bases, with 6 bases lying between them. Per the germline V gene, CDR1 is SGHDT and CDR2 is YYEEEE. The CDR3 loop spans 13 amino acids. In DNA, the CDR3 is TGTGCCAGCAGCTCCCAAATGAACACTGAAGCTTTCTTT. Its protein is CASSSQMNTEAFF.

The chain is built from TRBV27 and TRBJ1-5; D possibly corresponds to TRBD1 (6 bases). Germline values: CDR1 MNHEY, CDR2 SMNVEV (reference sequence). Trimming removed 0 bases at V and 5 bases at J, with 11 bases between. CDR3 size: 15 residues. The CDR3 here is CASSLSSTGYQPQHF. CDR3 nucleotides: TGTGCCAGCAGTTTATCGAGTACAGGGTATCAGCCCCAGCATTTT.

This chain joins TRBV27 and TRBJ1-5; D possibly corresponds to TRBD1 (6 bases). Trimming shortened V by 5 bases and J by 0 bases, and 11 bases separated the two germline ends. Germline V CDR1 and CDR2: MNHEY, SMNVEV (reference sequence). The CDR3 loop spans 15 amino acids. The CDR3 nucleotides read TGTGCCAGCAGTAAAACAGGGAATAGCAATCAGCCCCAGCATTTT. It yields the protein CASSKTGNSNQPQHF.

The rearrangement uses TRBV2 and TRBJ1-5; 7 nucleotides line up with TRBD1. J gave up 3 bases and V 5 bases, and 7 bases lay outside the gene matches. CDR1 and CDR2 from the germline V gene are SNHLY and FYNNEI. The CDR3 has 15 amino acids. CDR3 sequence (DNA): TGTGCCAGCAGTCGGGACAGAGGGAACAATCAGCCCCAGCATTTT. The encoded protein is CASSRDRGNNQPQHF. The variable domain in full, completed from reference TRBV2 and TRBJ1-5, reads EPEVTQTPSHQVTQMGQEVILRCVPISNHLYFYWYRQILGQKVEFLVSFYNNEISEKSEIFDDQFSVERPDGSNFTLKIRSTKLEDSAMYFCASSRDRGNNQPQHFGDGTRLSIL.